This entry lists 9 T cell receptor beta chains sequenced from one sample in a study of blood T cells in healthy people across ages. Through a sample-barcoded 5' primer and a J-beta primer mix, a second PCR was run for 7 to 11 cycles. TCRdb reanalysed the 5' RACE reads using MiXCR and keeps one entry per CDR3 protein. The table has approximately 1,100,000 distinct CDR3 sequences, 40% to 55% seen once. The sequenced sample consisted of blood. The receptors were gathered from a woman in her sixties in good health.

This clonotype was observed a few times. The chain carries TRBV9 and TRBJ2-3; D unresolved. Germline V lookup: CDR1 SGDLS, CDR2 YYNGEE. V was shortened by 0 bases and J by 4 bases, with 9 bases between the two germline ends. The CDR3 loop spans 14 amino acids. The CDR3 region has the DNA TGTGCCAGCAGCGTAGTCCCGGGCGCAGATACGCAGTATTTT. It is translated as CASSVVPGADTQYF.

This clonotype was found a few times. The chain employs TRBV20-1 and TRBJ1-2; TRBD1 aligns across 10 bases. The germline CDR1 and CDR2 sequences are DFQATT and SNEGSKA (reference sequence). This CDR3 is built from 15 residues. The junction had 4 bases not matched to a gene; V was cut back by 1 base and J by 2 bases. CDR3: CSARGTGGFNYGYTF. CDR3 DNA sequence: TGCAGTGCTAGAGGGACAGGGGGTTTCAACTATGGCTACACCTTC.

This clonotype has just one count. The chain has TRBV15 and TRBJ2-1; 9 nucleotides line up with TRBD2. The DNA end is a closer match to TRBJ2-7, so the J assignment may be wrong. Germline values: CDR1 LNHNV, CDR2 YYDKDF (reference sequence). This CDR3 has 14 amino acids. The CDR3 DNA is TGTGCCACCAGCAGGACTAGCGGTTACAATGAGCAGTACTTC. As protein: CATSRTSGYNEQYF.

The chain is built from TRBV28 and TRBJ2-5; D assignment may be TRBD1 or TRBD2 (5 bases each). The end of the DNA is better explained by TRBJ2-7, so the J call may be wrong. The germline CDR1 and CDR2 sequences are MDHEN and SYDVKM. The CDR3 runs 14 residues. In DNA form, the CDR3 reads TGTGCCAGCAAGGGAGCGGACAAATCCTACGAGCAGTACTTC. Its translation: CASKGADKSYEQYF.

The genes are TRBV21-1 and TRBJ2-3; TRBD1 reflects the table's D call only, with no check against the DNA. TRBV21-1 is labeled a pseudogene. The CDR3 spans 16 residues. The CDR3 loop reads CASSTGGQGTGDTQYF. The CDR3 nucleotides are TGTGCCAGCAGCACGGGTGGACAGGGGACCGGAGATACGCAGTATTTT.

In DNA, the CDR3 is TGCAGCGTTGAACTTGGGTCTAGTGAGCAGTTCTTC. The encoded protein is CSVELGSSEQFF. J is TRBJ2-1 and V is TRBV29-1; D gene ambiguous. Between the trimmed V and J ends, which lost 2 bases and 9 bases, there was a span of 11 bases. The germline CDR1 and CDR2 sequences are SQVTM and ANQGSEA. The CDR3 is made up of 12 amino acids.

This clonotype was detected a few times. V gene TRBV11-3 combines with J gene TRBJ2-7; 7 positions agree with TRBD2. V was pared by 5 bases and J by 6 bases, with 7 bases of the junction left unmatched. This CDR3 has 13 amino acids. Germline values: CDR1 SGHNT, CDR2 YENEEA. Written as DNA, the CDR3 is TGTGCCAGCAGCGACCGACTAGCTGGCGAGCAGTACTTC. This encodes CASSDRLAGEQYF.

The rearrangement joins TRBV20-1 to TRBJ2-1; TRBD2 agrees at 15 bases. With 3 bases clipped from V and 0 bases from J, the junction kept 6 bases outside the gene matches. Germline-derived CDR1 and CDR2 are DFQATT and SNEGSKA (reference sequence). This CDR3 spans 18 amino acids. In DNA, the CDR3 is TGCAGTGCTAGGGGAGGACTAGCGGGAGGGGGCTCCTACAATGAGCAGTTCTTC. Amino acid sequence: CSARGGLAGGGSYNEQFF.

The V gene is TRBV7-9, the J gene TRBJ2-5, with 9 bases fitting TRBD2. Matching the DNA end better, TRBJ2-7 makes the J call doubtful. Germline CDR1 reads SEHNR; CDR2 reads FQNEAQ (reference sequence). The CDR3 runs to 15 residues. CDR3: CASSRALAGYSEQYF. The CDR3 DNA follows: TGTGCCAGCAGCCGGGCGCTAGCGGGATACTCCGAGCAGTACTTC.